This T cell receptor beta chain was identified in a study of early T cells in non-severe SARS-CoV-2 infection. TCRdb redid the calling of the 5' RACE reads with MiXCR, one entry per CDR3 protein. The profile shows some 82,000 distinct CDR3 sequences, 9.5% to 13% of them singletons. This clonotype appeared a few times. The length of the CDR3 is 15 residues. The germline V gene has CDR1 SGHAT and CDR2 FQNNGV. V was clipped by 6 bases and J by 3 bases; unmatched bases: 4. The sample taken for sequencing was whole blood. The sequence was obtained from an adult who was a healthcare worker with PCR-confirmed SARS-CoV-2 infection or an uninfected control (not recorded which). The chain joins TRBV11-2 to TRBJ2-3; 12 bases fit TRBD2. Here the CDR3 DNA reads TGTGCCAGCAGATGGACTAGCGGGGCGACAGATACGCAGTATTTT. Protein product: CASRWTSGATDTQYF.